The 20 T cell receptor beta chains reported below all come from one sample, sequenced in a study of CD8 T cells in ankylosing spondylitis. From the 5' RACE reads, TCRdb called clonotypes with MiXCR, one entry per CDR3 protein. The data show approximately 100,000 distinct CDR3 sequences, with 7.5% to 9% seen just once and 9.9% held by the top ten. Sequencing used blood, either unsorted or a sorted T cell fraction (not recorded which). These receptor sequences come from a male donor with ankylosing spondylitis or in good health (not recorded which).

This clonotype was observed at least ten times. The gene calls are TRBV5-1 and TRBJ2-7; 11 bases match TRBD2. CDR3 size: 15 residues. CDR1 SGHRS and CDR2 YFSETQ come from the germline V gene. Germline trimming cut 4 bases from V and 4 bases from J; bases unmatched to any gene: 7. This chain's CDR3 is CASSNSGRAAYEQYF. For the CDR3, the DNA is TGCGCCAGCAGCAATAGCGGGAGGGCCGCATACGAGCAGTACTTC.

This clonotype was seen at least ten times. The chain recombines TRBV9 with TRBJ2-1; D may be TRBD2 (6 bases). Deletions cut 3 bases from V and 10 bases from J, with 11 bases between. This CDR3 region has 12 residues. From germline, CDR1 is SGDLS and CDR2 YYNGEE. In nucleotides, the CDR3 is TGTGCCAGCAGCGCATCAGGAGGGGAGCAGTTCTTC. It encodes CASSASGGEQFF.

This clonotype was recorded a few times. A much larger clone lies one base from this, so it may be a read error. CDR3: CASSLVGEETQYF. CDR3 DNA: TGTGCCAGCAGCTTAGTAGGGGAAGAGACCCAGTACTTC. The chain recombines TRBV7-2 with TRBJ2-5, with D perhaps matching TRBD1 (5 bases). CDR1 and CDR2 (germline): SGHTA, FQGNSA. Trimming stripped 1 base from V and 3 bases from J, with 6 bases between. The CDR3 is 13 residues long.

This clonotype was seen ten or more times. This chain uses TRBV29-1 with TRBJ1-4, with D possibly matching TRBD1 (5 bases). The germline V gene encodes CDR1 SQVTM and CDR2 ANQGSEA. The ends were cut back, 7 bases at V and 8 bases at J, with 23 bases in the middle. The CDR3 covers 15 residues. CDR3 in amino acids: CSATRGNGPQEKLFF. The CDR3 DNA reads TGCAGCGCCACCCGGGGGAACGGACCTCAGGAAAAACTGTTTTTT.

In its sample, this clonotype was seen many times. This chain connects TRBV10-3 to TRBJ2-2; 9 nucleotides line up with TRBD1. The V segment lost 4 bases and the J segment 2 bases; nucleotides outside the gene matches: 5. The CDR3 is made up of 16 amino acids. Looked up from germline, CDR1 is ENHRY and CDR2 is SYGVKD. The CDR3 loop reads CAISATTGGNTGELFF. In DNA form, the CDR3 reads TGTGCCATCAGTGCAACGACAGGGGGTAACACCGGGGAGCTGTTTTTT.

This clonotype appeared many times. The V and J genes are TRBV7-8 and TRBJ2-1; D not resolved. The CDR3 consists of 18 residues. Germline V gene sequence: CDR1 SGHVS, CDR2 FQNEAQ. V was clipped by 3 bases and J by 2 bases, with 20 bases between them. The CDR3 loop reads CASSFPQNTGTPYNEQFF. The CDR3 coding sequence is TGTGCCAGCAGCTTCCCCCAAAATACGGGTACCCCCTACAATGAGCAGTTCTTC.

This clonotype showed up many times. The V and J genes are TRBV6-2 or TRBV6-3 and TRBJ1-2; D is undetermined. Germline-derived CDR1 and CDR2 are MNHEY and SVGEGT. This CDR3 has 13 residues. V was clipped by 3 bases and J by 4 bases, with 9 bases between them. Written as DNA, the CDR3 is TGTGCCAGCAGTTATGGAGTTTCCTATGGCTACACCTTC. It codes for CASSYGVSYGYTF.

This clonotype was counted ten times or more. The rearrangement joins TRBV2 to TRBJ1-2; 11 bases are a match to TRBD1. The ends lost 5 bases at V and 4 bases at J; junction bases unmatched: 3. Germline values: CDR1 SNHLY, CDR2 FYNNEI. The CDR3 has 14 residues. CDR3 nucleotide sequence: TGTGCCAGCAGTCCCGGACAGGGGGCCTATGGCTACACCTTC. This translates into CASSPGQGAYGYTF.

The CDR3 protein is CASSGGATMIQQFF. Written as DNA, the CDR3 is TGTGCCAGCAGTGGGGGCGCGACAATGATTCAGCAGTTCTTC. The chain carries TRBV2 and TRBJ2-1; D is perhaps TRBD1 (5 bases). Germline V gene data show CDR1 as SNHLY and CDR2 as FYNNEI. With 4 bases removed from V and 11 bases from J, the gap between germline ends came to 18 bases. The CDR3 consists of 14 residues. The full variable domain, completed using reference TRBV2 and TRBJ2-1, is EPEVTQTPSHQVTQMGQEVILRCVPISNHLYFYWYRQILGQKVEFLVSFYNNEISEKSEIFDDQFSVERPDGSNFTLKIRSTKLEDSAMYFCASSGGATMIQQFFGPGTRLTVL.

At least ten counts were recorded for this clonotype. This chain uses TRBV6-2 or TRBV6-3 with TRBJ1-1; D is unresolved. Trimming took off 2 bases at V and 10 bases at J, with 8 bases between the two ends. The CDR3 has 11 residues. CDR1 and CDR2 (germline): MNHEY, SVGEGT. CDR3 region: CASSYGLRAFF. The CDR3 nucleotides are TGTGCCAGCAGTTACGGGCTTCGAGCTTTCTTT.

The chain links TRBV30 to TRBJ1-4, with TRBD1 as a possible D gene (5 bases). V dropped 0 bases and J dropped 2 bases, with 13 bases sitting between them. The CDR3 length is 16 residues. CDR1 is GTSNPN and CDR2 is SVGIG in the germline V gene (reference sequence). CDR3 DNA: TGTGCCTGGAGTGTTAAGCCAGGGCGGACTAATGAAAAACTGTTTTTT. This codes for CAWSVKPGRTNEKLFF. Full variable domain (outside the CDR3, taken from reference TRBV30 and TRBJ1-4): SQTIHQWPATLVQPVGSPLSLECTVEGTSNPNLYWYRQAAGRGLQLLFYSVGIGQISSEVPQNLSASRPQDRQFILSSKKLLLSDSGFYLCAWSVKPGRTNEKLFFGSGTQLSVL.

This clonotype was picked up many times. This chain's CDR3 is CASSLAASGWNTGELFF. Written as DNA, the CDR3 is TGTGCCAGCAGCTTGGCGGCTAGCGGATGGAACACCGGGGAGCTGTTTTTT. The chain is built from TRBV5-6 and TRBJ2-2; 7 nucleotides match TRBD2. This CDR3 spans 17 amino acids. In germline, CDR1 is SGHDT, CDR2 YYEEEE. The V and J ends lost 0 bases and 1 base, in that order; junction bases with no gene match: 6.

This clonotype was found many times. The chain combines TRBV29-1 with TRBJ2-7; D might be TRBD1 (6 bases). CDR3 length: 13 amino acids. The germline V and J ends were trimmed by 4 bases and 2 bases, with 12 bases remaining between them. Germline V gene lookup returns CDR1 SQVTM and CDR2 ANQGSEA. The CDR3 sequence is CSVGKDSAYEQYF. The DNA of the CDR3 is TGCAGCGTTGGGAAGGACAGCGCCTACGAGCAGTACTTC.

This clonotype has ten or more counts. The genes are TRBV25-1 and TRBJ1-2; TRBD1 might be the D (5 bases). Germline values: CDR1 MGHDK, CDR2 SYGVNS. The CDR3 contains 19 residues. Trimming removed 2 bases from V and 0 bases from J, with 22 bases in between. The CDR3 spells CASSETSMAGKGANYGYTF. CDR3 coding DNA: TGTGCCAGCAGTGAAACCTCCATGGCAGGGAAAGGAGCTAACTATGGCTACACCTTC.

There are many counts of this clonotype. This chain connects TRBV28 to TRBJ2-7; D remains unclear. Germline CDR1 MDHEN, CDR2 SYDVKM. Trimming removed 1 base at V and 2 bases at J, with 6 bases between. The CDR3 has 13 residues. The CDR3 bases are TGTGCCAGCAGTTTATCTGGGACCTACGAGCAGTACTTC. Translating gives CASSLSGTYEQYF.

The genes are TRBV11-3 and TRBJ2-1, with TRBD2 identical over 10 bases. Germline values: CDR1 SGHNT, CDR2 YENEEA. The CDR3 contains 15 residues. The junction had 8 bases not matched to a gene; V was cut back by 3 bases and J by 9 bases. DNA of the CDR3: TGTGCCAGCAGCTTGGGAGCGGGAGGGCCAAGTGAGCAGTTCTTC. It codes for CASSLGAGGPSEQFF. Looking up the rest from reference TRBV11-3 and TRBJ2-1 gives the full variable domain: EAGVVQSPRYKIIEKKQPVAFWCNPISGHNTLYWYLQNLGQGPELLIRYENEEAVDDSQLPKDRFSAERLKGVDSTLKIQPAELGDSAVYLCASSLGAGGPSEQFFGPGTRLTVL.

This clonotype was seen at least ten times. The genes are TRBV12-3 or TRBV12-4 and TRBJ2-7, with no clear D. The CDR3 runs 14 residues. V was shortened by 5 bases and J by 2 bases, with 13 bases between the two germline ends. Here the CDR3 reads CASSPLRHAYEQYF. Here the CDR3 DNA reads TGTGCCAGCAGTCCACTCAGGCACGCCTACGAGCAGTACTTC.

The chain employs TRBV7-2 and TRBJ2-1, with a tentative D call TRBD2 (8 bases). V lost 5 bases and J lost 4, with 18 bases in between. CDR3 length: 16 amino acids. In germline, CDR1 is SGHTA, CDR2 FQGNSA. CDR3: CASSPGTAGVYNEQFF. CDR3 bases: TGTGCCAGCAGCCCCGGGACAGCGGGGGTTTACAATGAGCAGTTCTTC.

This clonotype has more than one count but fewer than ten. At one end the junction does not follow the germline gene, possibly because of a read error. The rearrangement uses TRBV9 and TRBJ2-1; 9 nucleotides agree with TRBD1. Germline CDR1 reads SGDLS; CDR2 reads YYNGEE. The CDR3 is 18 residues long. The CDR3 reads CASSVEGGWGTGSSEQFF. In DNA, the CDR3 is TGTGCCAGTAGCGTAGAAGGGGGATGGGGGACAGGGAGCAGTGAGCAGTTCTTC.

This clonotype was seen ten or more times. The chain employs TRBV29-1 and TRBJ2-7; maybe TRBD2 (5 bases). The CDR3 is made up of 15 amino acids. Looked up from germline, CDR1 is SQVTM and CDR2 is ANQGSEA. Trimming took off 1 base at V and 2 bases at J, with 15 bases between the two ends. Here the CDR3 reads CSVEGVRLPTYEQYF. The CDR3 DNA reads TGCAGCGTTGAAGGGGTTAGACTACCAACCTACGAGCAGTACTTC.